Following are 15 T cell receptor beta chains from one sample sequenced in a study of tumour-infiltrating T cells in Burkitt lymphoma. Method: immunoSEQ multiplex PCR; TCRdb's copy keeps in-frame clones and lacks some. The sample shows 5,000 to 7,000 clones, around 10% of them seen only once. The source material was tumor tissue. These receptor sequences come from a human donor with diffuse large B-cell lymphoma.

V usage is TRBV19 and J usage is TRBJ1-2; TRBD1 aligns across 9 bases. With V trimmed by 6 bases and J by 4 bases, 3 bases remained unmatched. CDR3 length: 13 amino acids. Germline CDR1 reads LNHDA; CDR2 reads SQIVND (reference sequence). The CDR3 protein is CASSPGQGYGYTF. In DNA form, the CDR3 reads TGTGCCAGTAGCCCGGGACAGGGCTATGGCTACACCTTC.

This clone was seen a few times. The chain combines TRBV28 with TRBJ2-6; D is unclear. The length of the CDR3 is 17 residues. Per the germline V gene, CDR1 is MDHEN and CDR2 is SYDVKM. The V end lost 5 bases, the J end lost 0 bases, and 14 bases lay between the germline ends. The CDR3 protein is CASSPQIDNSGANVLTF. CDR3 coding DNA: TGTGCCAGCAGTCCCCAAATAGACAACTCTGGGGCCAACGTCCTGACTTTC. Looking up the rest from reference TRBV28 and TRBJ2-6 gives the full variable domain: DVKVTQSSRYLVKRTGEKVFLECVQDMDHENMFWYRQDPGLGLRLIYFSYDVKMKEKGDIPEGYSVSREKKERFSLILESASTNQTSMYLCASSPQIDNSGANVLTFGAGSRLTVL.

This clone was seen more than once but under ten times. The chain combines TRBV6-6 with TRBJ1-6; weak D call: TRBD1 (5 bases). The germline V and J ends were trimmed by 4 bases and 0 bases, with 10 bases remaining between them. This CDR3 region has 16 residues. The germline V gene has CDR1 MNHNY and CDR2 SVGAGI (reference sequence). DNA of the CDR3: TGTGCCAGCAGTTTTACAGGCAGCTCCTATAATTCACCCCTCCACTTT. This sequence encodes CASSFTGSSYNSPLHF.

This clone was detected a few times. V and J are TRBV29-1 and TRBJ1-2; tentatively, D is TRBD1 (5 bases). The CDR3 sequence is 14 residues long. In germline, CDR1 is SQVTM, CDR2 ANQGSEA. Trimming shortened V by 7 bases and J by 5 bases, and 20 bases separated the two germline ends. The CDR3 sequence is CSAERAGFPYGYTF. CDR3 DNA: TGCAGCGCCGAACGGGCAGGGTTCCCTTATGGCTACACCTTC.

The CDR3: CASSAHPHPNYGYTF. CDR3 nucleotide sequence: TGTGCCAGTAGCGCCCACCCCCATCCTAACTATGGCTACACCTTC. The chain couples TRBV5-5 to TRBJ1-2; D unclear. Per germline, CDR1 SGHKS and CDR2 YYEKEE (reference sequence). This CDR3 has 15 amino acids. V shed 8 bases and J shed 0 bases, with 17 bases lying between them.

This clone has just a few counts. This sequence joins TRBV30 and TRBJ1-1; the match to TRBD1 covers 7 bases. The CDR3 length is 13 residues. CDR1 GTSNPN and CDR2 SVGIG come from the germline V gene (reference sequence). Trimming took 2 bases from V and 8 from J; bases not matched to a gene: 8. The CDR3 spells CAWSTLDRAEAFF. The DNA for the CDR3 is TGTGCCTGGAGTACCCTTGACAGGGCGGAAGCTTTCTTT.

This clone showed up just a few times. This chain links TRBV9 with TRBJ2-6; D is unresolved. V was cut by 0 bases and J by 0 bases, with 10 bases left in between. CDR1 and CDR2 from the germline V gene are SGDLS and YYNGEE. The CDR3 extends over 17 amino acids. Here the CDR3 DNA reads TGTGCCAGCAGCGTAGGCTACGGATACTCTGGGGCCAACGTCCTGACTTTC. It translates to CASSVGYGYSGANVLTF.

This clone was counted between two and nine times. This chain joins TRBV5-1 and TRBJ1-2, with 9 nucleotides matching TRBD1. This CDR3 is 15 amino acids long. Germline V CDR1 and CDR2: SGHRS, YFSETQ. Losses at the gene ends were 4 bases for V and 7 bases for J; bases not matched to a gene: 11. The CDR3 loop reads CASSIIQGAFFGYTF. CDR3 sequence (DNA): TGCGCCAGCAGCATAATACAGGGGGCCTTCTTTGGCTACACCTTC.

This clone has more than one count but fewer than ten. The rearrangement uses TRBV7-9 and TRBJ2-2; D is ambiguous. Trimming pared 5 bases from V and 1 base from J, leaving 14 bases between. This CDR3 has 16 residues. The V gene's germline CDR1 is SEHNR and CDR2 FQNEAQ (reference sequence). The CDR3 here is CASSPFRQLNTGELFF. DNA for the CDR3: TGTGCCAGCAGCCCCTTTCGGCAGCTGAACACCGGGGAGCTGTTTTTT.

This chain links TRBV18 with TRBJ2-1; tentatively, D is TRBD2 (6 bases). Germline assignment: CDR1 KGHSH and CDR2 LQKENI. The CDR3 extends over 16 amino acids. The V end lost 4 bases, the J end lost 0 bases, and 13 bases lay between the germline ends. The CDR3 sequence: CASSLTSSYSYNEQFF. The CDR3 DNA sequence: TGTGCCAGCTCACTAACTAGCAGTTACTCCTACAATGAGCAGTTCTTC.

The rearrangement links TRBV4-3 to TRBJ1-4; D not resolved. V was trimmed by 0 bases and J by 8 bases, leaving 19 bases between them. The V gene's germline CDR1 is LGHNA and CDR2 YSLEER. The CDR3 totals 17 residues. CDR3 amino acids: CASSQDFLAFGEEKLFF. The CDR3 DNA reads as TGCGCCAGCAGCCAAGATTTTCTTGCCTTTGGGGAGGAAAAACTGTTTTTT.

V usage is TRBV6-1 and J usage is TRBJ2-3; D might be TRBD2 (6 bases). The CDR3 spans 14 residues. Trimming removed 6 bases from V and 4 bases from J, with 14 bases in between. CDR1 MNHNS and CDR2 SASEGT come from the germline V gene. CDR3 loop: CASRGLAEADTQYF. The CDR3 DNA sequence: TGTGCCAGCAGGGGACTGGCAGAGGCAGATACGCAGTATTTT.

The chain combines TRBV5-1 with TRBJ2-2; D not certain. V lost 0 bases and J lost 4, with 10 bases in between. The CDR3 is 15 amino acids. The germline gives CDR1 SGHRS, CDR2 YFSETQ. The CDR3 loop is CASSLEGGRTGELFF. The CDR3 DNA reads TGCGCCAGCAGCTTGGAGGGCGGCCGCACCGGGGAGCTGTTTTTT. Using reference TRBV5-1 and TRBJ2-2 for the parts outside the CDR3, the full variable domain is KAGVTQTPRYLIKTRGQQVTLSCSPISGHRSVSWYQQTPGQGLQFLFEYFSETQRNKGNFPGRFSGRQFSNSRSEMNVSTLELGDSALYLCASSLEGGRTGELFFGEGSRLTVL.

The chain links TRBV6-1 to TRBJ1-3; no clear D. This CDR3 spans 18 amino acids. Trimming stripped 1 base from V and 3 bases from J, with 19 bases between. Germline V gene sequence: CDR1 MNHNS, CDR2 SASEGT. The CDR3 nucleotides are TGTGCCAGCAGTGAAGTGAGAGGGTGGCGTGTCGGTGGAAACACCATATATTTT. This codes for CASSEVRGWRVGGNTIYF.

The chain carries TRBV2 and TRBJ1-2; 8 bases fit TRBD1. Unmatched junction bases numbered 7, after V lost 6 bases and J lost 7 bases. The CDR3 length is 13 residues. Per the germline V gene, CDR1 is SNHLY and CDR2 is FYNNEI. This CDR3 reads CASRVDREGGYTF. CDR3 DNA: TGTGCCAGCAGAGTGGACAGGGAAGGTGGCTACACCTTC.